The 3 T cell receptor beta chains reported below all come from one sample, sequenced in a study of T-cell memory formation after mild COVID-19. TCRdb re-derived calls from the 5' RACE reads in MiXCR, one entry per CDR3 protein. The data contain approximately 560,000 distinct CDR3 sequences, around 15% of them seen just once; the ten biggest clones take up about 8.1%. The specimen was PBMCs or a T cell subset sorted from them (not recorded which). These receptors came from an adult woman who had mild COVID-19 (a few samples of this study predate the infection). Cell type and time point are not known.

In this sample, this clonotype turned up a few times. This rearrangement joins TRBV5-1 to TRBJ2-3; D ambiguous. Per germline, CDR1 SGHRS and CDR2 YFSETQ. Trimming removed 4 bases from V and 3 bases from J, with 18 bases in between. This CDR3 comprises 16 residues. The CDR3 protein is CASSPAEAAWTDTQYF. CDR3 sequence (DNA): TGCGCCAGCAGCCCGGCCGAGGCAGCTTGGACAGATACGCAGTATTTT.

The V gene is TRBV3-1, the J gene TRBJ2-4; TRBD2 matches 7 bases. CDR1 and CDR2 (germline): LGHDT, YNNKEL (reference sequence). V was pared by 4 bases and J by 8 bases, with 11 bases of the junction left unmatched. CDR3 length: 15 residues. CDR3 sequence reads: CASSRAGSGRDIQYF. CDR3 DNA: TGTGCCAGCAGCCGGGCTGGGTCTGGGAGGGACATTCAGTACTTC.

This chain joins TRBV5-1 and TRBJ2-5, with 13 positions matching TRBD2. The CDR3 totals 17 residues. Germline values: CDR1 SGHRS, CDR2 YFSETQ. The junction had 11 bases not matched to a gene; V was cut back by 4 bases and J by 5 bases. CDR3 loop: CASSELGTSGTRETQYF. The CDR3 nucleotides are TGCGCCAGCAGCGAACTCGGGACTAGCGGGACTAGGGAGACCCAGTACTTC.